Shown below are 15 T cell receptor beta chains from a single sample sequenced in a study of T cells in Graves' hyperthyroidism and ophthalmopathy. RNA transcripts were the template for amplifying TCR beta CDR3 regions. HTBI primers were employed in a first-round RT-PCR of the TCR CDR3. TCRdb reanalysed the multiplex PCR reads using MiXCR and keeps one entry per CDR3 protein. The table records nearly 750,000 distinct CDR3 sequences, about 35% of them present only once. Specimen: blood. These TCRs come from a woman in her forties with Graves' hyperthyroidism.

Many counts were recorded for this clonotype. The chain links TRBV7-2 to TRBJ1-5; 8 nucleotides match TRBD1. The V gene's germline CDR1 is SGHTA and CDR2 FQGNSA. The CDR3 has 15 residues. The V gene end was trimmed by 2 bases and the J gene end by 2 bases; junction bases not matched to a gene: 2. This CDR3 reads CASSLQGAGNQPQHF. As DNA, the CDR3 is TGTGCCAGCAGCTTACAGGGGGCTGGCAATCAGCCCCAGCATTTT. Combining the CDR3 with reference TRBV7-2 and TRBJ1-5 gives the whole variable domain GAGVSQSPSNKVTEKGKDVELRCDPISGHTALYWYRQSLGQGLEFLIYFQGNSAPDKSGLPSDRFSAERTGGSVSTLTIQRTQQEDSAVYLCASSLQGAGNQPQHFGDGTRLSIL.

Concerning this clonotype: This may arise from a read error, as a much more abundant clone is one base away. The CDR3 bases are TGTGCCAGCAGCTTCGACTGGAACACTGGAGCTTTCTTT. Amino acids: CASSFDWNTGAFF. The chain employs TRBV5-5 and TRBJ1-1, with D unresolved. The germline CDR1 and CDR2 sequences are SGHKS and YYEKEE (reference sequence). The CDR3 contains 13 residues.

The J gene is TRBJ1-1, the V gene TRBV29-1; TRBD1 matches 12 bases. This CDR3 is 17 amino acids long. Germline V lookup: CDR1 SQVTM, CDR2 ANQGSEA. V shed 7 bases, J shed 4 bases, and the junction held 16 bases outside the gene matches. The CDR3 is CSASGTGGRRMSTEAFF. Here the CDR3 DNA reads TGCAGCGCTTCCGGGACAGGGGGCAGGAGGATGAGCACTGAAGCTTTCTTT.

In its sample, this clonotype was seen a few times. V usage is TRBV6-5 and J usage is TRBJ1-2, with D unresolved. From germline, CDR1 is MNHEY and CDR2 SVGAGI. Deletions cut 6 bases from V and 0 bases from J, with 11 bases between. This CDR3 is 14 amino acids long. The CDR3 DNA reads TGTGCCAGCAGAGCCATATCAGCTAACTATGGCTACACCTTC. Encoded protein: CASRAISANYGYTF.

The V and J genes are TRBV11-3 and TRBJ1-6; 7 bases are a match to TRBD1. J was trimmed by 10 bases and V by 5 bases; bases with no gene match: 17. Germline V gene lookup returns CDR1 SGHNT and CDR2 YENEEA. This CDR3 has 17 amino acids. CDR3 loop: CASSLIPRGQFPSPLHF. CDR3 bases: TGTGCCAGCAGCCTCATTCCCCGGGGACAGTTCCCCTCACCCCTCCACTTT.

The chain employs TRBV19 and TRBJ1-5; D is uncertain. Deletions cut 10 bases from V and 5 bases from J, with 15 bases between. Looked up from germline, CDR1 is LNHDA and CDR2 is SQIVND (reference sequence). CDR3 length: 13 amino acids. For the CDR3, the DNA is TGTGCCACTTCGTCGGCGAGGGATCAGCCCCAGCATTTT. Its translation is CATSSARDQPQHF.

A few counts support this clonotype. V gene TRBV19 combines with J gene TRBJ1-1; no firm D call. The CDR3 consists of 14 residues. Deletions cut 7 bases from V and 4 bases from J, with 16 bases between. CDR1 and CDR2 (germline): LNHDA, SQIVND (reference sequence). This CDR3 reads CASNPHLLGTEAFF. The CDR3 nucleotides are TGTGCCAGTAACCCCCACCTCCTCGGCACTGAAGCTTTCTTT.

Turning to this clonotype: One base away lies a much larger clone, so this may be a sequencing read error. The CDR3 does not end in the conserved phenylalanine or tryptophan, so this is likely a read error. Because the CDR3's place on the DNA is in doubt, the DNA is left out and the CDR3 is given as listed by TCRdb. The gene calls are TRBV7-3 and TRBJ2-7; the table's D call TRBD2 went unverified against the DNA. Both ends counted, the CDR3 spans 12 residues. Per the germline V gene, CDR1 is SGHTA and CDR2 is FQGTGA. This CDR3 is CAGRKAGGPPGL.

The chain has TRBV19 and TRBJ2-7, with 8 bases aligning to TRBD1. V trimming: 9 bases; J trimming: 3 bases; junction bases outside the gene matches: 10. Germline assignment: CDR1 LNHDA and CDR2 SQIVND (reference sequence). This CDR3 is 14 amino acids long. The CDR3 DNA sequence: TGTGCCAGCAGTCCCGGGGACAGGAACTACGAGCAGTACTTC. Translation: CASSPGDRNYEQYF.

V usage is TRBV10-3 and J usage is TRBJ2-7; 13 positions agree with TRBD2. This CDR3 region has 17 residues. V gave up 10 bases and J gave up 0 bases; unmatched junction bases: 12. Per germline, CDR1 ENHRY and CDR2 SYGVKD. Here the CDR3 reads CASTGLAGEEGSYEQYF. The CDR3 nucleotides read TGTGCCAGCACCGGACTAGCGGGAGAAGAGGGCTCCTACGAGCAGTACTTC.

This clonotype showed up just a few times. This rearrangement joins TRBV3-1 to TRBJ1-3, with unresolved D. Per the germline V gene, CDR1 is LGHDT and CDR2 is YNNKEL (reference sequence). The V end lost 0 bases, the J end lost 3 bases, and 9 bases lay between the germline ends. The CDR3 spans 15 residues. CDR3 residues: CASSQDLGFGNTIYF. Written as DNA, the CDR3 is TGTGCCAGCAGCCAAGATTTAGGGTTTGGAAACACCATATATTTT.

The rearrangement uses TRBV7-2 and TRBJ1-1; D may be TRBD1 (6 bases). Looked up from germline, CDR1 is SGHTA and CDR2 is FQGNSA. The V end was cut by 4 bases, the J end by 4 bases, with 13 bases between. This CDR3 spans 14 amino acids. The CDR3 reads CASSSRGAGTEAFF. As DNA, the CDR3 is TGTGCCAGCAGCTCTCGGGGGGCCGGCACTGAAGCTTTCTTT.

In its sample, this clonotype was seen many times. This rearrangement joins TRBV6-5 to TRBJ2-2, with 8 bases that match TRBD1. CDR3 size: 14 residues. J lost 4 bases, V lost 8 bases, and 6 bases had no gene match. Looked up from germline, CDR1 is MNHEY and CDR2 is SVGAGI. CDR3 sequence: CASAGTGLTGELFF. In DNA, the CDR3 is TGTGCCAGCGCCGGGACAGGCCTCACCGGGGAGCTGTTTTTT.

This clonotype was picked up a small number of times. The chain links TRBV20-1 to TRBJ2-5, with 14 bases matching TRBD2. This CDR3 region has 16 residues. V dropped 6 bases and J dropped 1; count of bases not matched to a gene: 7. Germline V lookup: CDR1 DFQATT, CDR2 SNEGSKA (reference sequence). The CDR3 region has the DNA TGCAGTGCAACCGGGACTAGCGGGAGTATCCAAGAGACCCAGTACTTC. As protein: CSATGTSGSIQETQYF.

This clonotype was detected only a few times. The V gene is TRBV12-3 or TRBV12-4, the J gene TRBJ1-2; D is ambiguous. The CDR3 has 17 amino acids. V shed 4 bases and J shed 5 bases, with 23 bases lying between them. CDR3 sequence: CASSYAQNILTWYGYTF. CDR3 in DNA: TGTGCCAGCAGTTACGCCCAGAATATCCTCACTTGGTATGGCTACACCTTC.